The T cell receptor beta chain under discussion was sequenced for a study of control samples from healthy donors and cancer patients. Here immunoSEQ multiplex PCR was the method, and the copy in TCRdb shows in-frame clones only, minus some. The data show some 210,000 clones, 91% seen once. The sequenced sample consisted of blood. The TCR was taken from a man in his thirties or forties in good health.

CDR3 sequence reads: CAWSVVDDYGYTF. The CDR3 coding sequence is TGTGCCTGGAGTGTTGTGGACGACTATGGCTACACCTTC. This sequence joins TRBV30 and TRBJ1-2; D gene uncertain. V was pared by 0 bases and J by 3 bases, with 8 bases between. The CDR3 has 13 amino acids. CDR1 is GTSNPN and CDR2 is SVGIG in the germline V gene (reference sequence).